A selection of T cell receptor beta chains follows, all from one sample in a study of CD8 T cells in Susac syndrome. TCRdb independently ran MiXCR on the immunoSEQ multiplex PCR reads; one entry per CDR3 protein. The sample holds 140,000 to 150,000 distinct CDR3 sequences, approximately 94% seen once. Material for sequencing was CD4+ T cells from PBMCs. The receptor source for this set is a human donor in good health. CDR3s include the opening cysteine and the closing phenylalanine or tryptophan. The D gene is left open where the match is weak. Where a row states a size, it is once, few, many or the class of an expanded clone; other rows omit it.

cdr3_aa | cdr3_nt | cdr3_length | clone_size | d_call | j_call | v_call
CSARTSATLIATNEKLFF | TGCAGTGCTCGTACGTCAGCGACCTTAATTGCAACTAATGAAAAACTGTTTTTT | 18 | - | - | TRBJ1-4 | TRBV20-1
CASSFGETQYF | TGTGCCAGCAGTTTTGGTGAGACCCAGTACTTC | 11 | - | - | TRBJ2-5 | TRBV12-3/TRBV12-4
CASSPGLAPLREQFF | TGTGCCAGCAGCCCGGGACTAGCGCCGCTCAGAGAGCAGTTCTTC | 15 | - | TRBD2 | TRBJ2-1 | TRBV5-6
CSALTGPGELFF | TGCAGTGCGTTGACAGGGCCCGGGGAGCTGTTTTTT | 12 | - | TRBD1 | TRBJ2-2 | TRBV20-1
CASSNPPLAGNTGELFF | TGTGCCAGTAGTAACCCCCCCCTAGCGGGAAACACCGGGGAGCTGTTTTTT | 17 | - | TRBD2 | TRBJ2-2 | TRBV19
CASSSGLFPGDRATEAFF | TGCGCCAGCTCCTCAGGTTTATTTCCGGGGGACAGGGCGACTGAAGCTTTCTTT | 18 | - | TRBD1 | TRBJ1-1 | TRBV5-1
CASSGTSGRLEQFF | TGTGCCAGCAGCGGGACTAGCGGGCGCCTTGAGCAGTTCTTC | 14 | - | TRBD2 | TRBJ2-1 | TRBV9
CSVEIGKNTEAFF | TGCAGCGTTGAGATTGGGAAGAACACTGAAGCTTTCTTT | 13 | - | - | TRBJ1-1 | TRBV29-1
CASRLDRGGHQPQHF | TGTGCCAGCAGGCTCGACAGGGGAGGGCATCAGCCCCAGCATTTT | 15 | - | TRBD1 | TRBJ1-5 | TRBV6-1
CASSLTRLAGGPSRNEQFF | TGTGCCAGCAGCCTAACCCGTTTAGCGGGAGGGCCCTCCCGGAATGAGCAGTTCTTC | 19 | - | TRBD2 | TRBJ2-1 | TRBV7-2
CASSLGSSLWANVLTF | TGTGCCAGCAGCTTGGGAAGTTCCCTCTGGGCCAACGTCCTGACTTTC | 16 | - | - | TRBJ2-6 | TRBV5-8
CASSVDPPGEQYF | TGTGCCAGCAGCGTAGATCCCCCGGGCGAGCAGTACTTC | 13 | - | - | TRBJ2-7 | TRBV9
CATSGRAQYNEQFF | TGTGCCACCAGCGGGAGGGCCCAATACAATGAGCAGTTCTTC | 14 | - | TRBD2 | TRBJ2-1 | TRBV2
CSVEALRAREQYF | TGCAGCGTTGAAGCTCTCCGGGCGCGGGAGCAGTACTTC | 13 | once | - | TRBJ2-7 | TRBV29-1
CASSHLTGGNTEAFF | TGTGCCAGCAGCCACTTAACAGGGGGGAACACTGAAGCTTTCTTT | 15 | - | TRBD1 | TRBJ1-1 | TRBV3-1
CASSLSGSTLQYF | TGTGCCAGCAGTTTGTCGGGCTCGACGTTACAGTACTTC | 13 | - | - | TRBJ2-7 | TRBV27
CASSLGPTNEKLFF | TGTGCCAGCAGCTTAGGGCCAACTAATGAAAAACTGTTTTTT | 14 | - | - | TRBJ1-4 | TRBV11-2
CASTALLGTEQYF | TGTGCCAGCACCGCTCTACTAGGGACCGAGCAGTACTTC | 13 | - | - | TRBJ2-7 | TRBV12-3/TRBV12-4
CASSSEGTQRGTGELFF | TGCGCCAGCAGCTCTGAAGGGACCCAACGAGGGACCGGGGAGCTGTTTTTT | 17 | - | - | TRBJ2-2 | TRBV5-1
CAWGTSGRYNEQFF | TGTGCCTGGGGGACTAGCGGGAGATACAATGAGCAGTTCTTC | 14 | - | TRBD2 | TRBJ2-1 | TRBV30
CASSALPAGTEAFF | TGCGCCAGCAGCGCCCTCCCGGCAGGCACTGAAGCTTTCTTT | 14 | - | - | TRBJ1-1 | TRBV5-1
CASSQERTRSFGNTIYF | TGTGCCAGCAGCCAAGAAAGGACAAGGTCTTTCGGAAACACCATATATTTT | 17 | once | - | TRBJ1-3 | TRBV3-1
CSARRPQETQYF | TGCAGTGCTCGCCGGCCCCAAGAGACCCAGTACTTC | 12 | - | - | TRBJ2-5 | TRBV20-1
CASSLVRGSSYEQYF | TGCGCCAGCAGCTTGGTCCGGGGAAGCTCCTACGAGCAGTACTTC | 15 | - | - | TRBJ2-7 | TRBV5-1
CASSLPGLALNEQFF | TGCGCCAGCAGCTTACCGGGACTAGCGCTCAATGAGCAGTTCTTC | 15 | - | TRBD2 | TRBJ2-1 | TRBV5-1